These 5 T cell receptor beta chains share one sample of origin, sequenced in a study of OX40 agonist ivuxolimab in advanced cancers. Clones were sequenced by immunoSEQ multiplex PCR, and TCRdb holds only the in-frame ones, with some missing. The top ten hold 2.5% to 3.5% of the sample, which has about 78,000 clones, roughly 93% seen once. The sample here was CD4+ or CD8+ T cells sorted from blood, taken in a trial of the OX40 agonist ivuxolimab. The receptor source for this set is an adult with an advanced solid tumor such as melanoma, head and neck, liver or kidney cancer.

The CDR3: CASSFPGPGPQHF. The CDR3 DNA follows: TGTGCCAGCAGCTTCCCAGGGCCAGGGCCCCAGCATTTT. The V call is TRBV7-8, the J call TRBJ1-5, with D tentatively TRBD1 (5 bases). Trimming left V 3 bases short and J 9 bases short, with 12 bases between. This CDR3 spans 13 amino acids. Per the germline V gene, CDR1 is SGHVS and CDR2 is FQNEAQ.

Here the CDR3 reads CASSLEGGSSNSPLHF. The CDR3 coding sequence is TGTGCCAGCAGTTTAGAGGGAGGGTCTTCTAATTCACCCCTCCACTTT. V usage is TRBV27 and J usage is TRBJ1-6; D is uncertain. V gave up 2 bases and J gave up 6 bases, with 14 bases separating them. The CDR3 runs 16 residues. Per germline, CDR1 MNHEY and CDR2 SMNVEV (reference sequence).

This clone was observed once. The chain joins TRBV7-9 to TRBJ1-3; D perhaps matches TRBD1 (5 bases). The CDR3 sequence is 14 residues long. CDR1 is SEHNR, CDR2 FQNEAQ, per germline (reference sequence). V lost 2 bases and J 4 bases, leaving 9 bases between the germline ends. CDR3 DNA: TGTGCCAGCAGCTTACGCAGGGAGGGAAACACCATATATTTT. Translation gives CASSLRREGNTIYF.

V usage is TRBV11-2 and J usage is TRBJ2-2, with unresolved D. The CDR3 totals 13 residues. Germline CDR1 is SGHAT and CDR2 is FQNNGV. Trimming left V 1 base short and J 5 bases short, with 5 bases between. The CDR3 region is CASSLGQTGELFF. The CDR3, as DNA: TGTGCCAGCAGCTTAGGGCAGACCGGGGAGCTGTTTTTT.

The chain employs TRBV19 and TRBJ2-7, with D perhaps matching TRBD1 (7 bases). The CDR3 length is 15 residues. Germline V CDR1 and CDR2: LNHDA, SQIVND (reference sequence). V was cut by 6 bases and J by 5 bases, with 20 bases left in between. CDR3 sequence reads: CASSFPGRGRNEQYF. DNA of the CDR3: TGTGCCAGTAGCTTCCCGGGCAGGGGGAGGAACGAGCAGTACTTC.